A single sample gave rise to the 11 T cell receptor beta chains below, sequenced in a study of PD-L1 blockade in urothelial cancer. TCRdb's table, derived via immunoSEQ multiplex PCR, lists solely in-frame clones and lacks some. The top ten clones hold about 4.5% of a sample with 50,000 or so clones, over 75% of them seen once. The sequenced sample was PBMCs, obtained around atezolizumab (anti-PD-L1) treatment. The receptors shown here come from a man aged 70 or older with urothelial cancer.

V gene TRBV28 combines with J gene TRBJ2-7; tentative D call: TRBD2 (5 bases). Per the germline V gene, CDR1 is MDHEN and CDR2 is SYDVKM. Trimming pared 1 base from V and 0 bases from J, leaving 10 bases between. This CDR3 spans 15 amino acids. CDR3 DNA sequence: TGTGCCAGCAGTTTATTAGCGTTAAGCTCCTACGAGCAGTACTTC. Translated: CASSLLALSSYEQYF. The variable domain in full, with the rest retrieved from reference TRBV28 and TRBJ2-7, is DVKVTQSSRYLVKRTGEKVFLECVQDMDHENMFWYRQDPGLGLRLIYFSYDVKMKEKGDIPEGYSVSREKKERFSLILESASTNQTSMYLCASSLLALSSYEQYFGPGTRLTVT.

The J gene is TRBJ1-1, the V gene TRBV10-3; TRBD1 is a possible D gene (5 bases). Germline V gives CDR1 ENHRY, CDR2 SYGVKD. V lost 3 bases and J lost 8, with 13 bases in between. This CDR3 comprises 13 residues. The CDR3 region is CAISEGEEKEAFF. In nucleotides, the CDR3 is TGTGCCATCAGTGAAGGGGAAGAGAAGGAAGCTTTCTTT.

The rearrangement uses TRBV10-1 and TRBJ2-2; D is perhaps TRBD2 (5 bases). CDR3 length: 13 residues. V was shortened by 8 bases and J by 7 bases, with 14 bases between the two germline ends. Germline values: CDR1 WNHNN, CDR2 SYGVQD (reference sequence). The CDR3 loop is CASQRELGGELFF. CDR3 bases: TGCGCCAGCCAGAGGGAGTTAGGCGGGGAGCTGTTTTTT.

The genes are TRBV9 and TRBJ2-7; 7 positions match TRBD2. V trimming: 4 bases; J trimming: 0 bases; junction bases outside the gene matches: 4. In germline, CDR1 is SGDLS, CDR2 YYNGEE. This CDR3 is built from 14 residues. As DNA, the CDR3 is TGTGCCAGCAGCTCTGGCGGGAGCTCCTACGAGCAGTACTTC. This codes for CASSSGGSSYEQYF.

This clone has just one count. The CDR3 nucleotides are TGTGCCAGCAGTGAACCGGGACAGGGGGTTCTGAAAGAGACCCAGTACTTC. This translates into CASSEPGQGVLKETQYF. J is TRBJ2-5 and V is TRBV6-1; 11 nucleotides line up with TRBD1. Germline trimming cut 2 bases from V and 3 bases from J; bases unmatched to any gene: 8. Germline V lookup: CDR1 MNHNS, CDR2 SASEGT. This CDR3 is built from 17 residues.

The gene calls are TRBV18 and TRBJ1-2; TRBD1 is a possible D gene (5 bases). The CDR3 covers 11 residues. V was pared by 6 bases and J by 6 bases, with 8 bases between. Germline V lookup: CDR1 KGHSH, CDR2 LQKENI. The DNA of the CDR3 is TGTGCCAGCTCCCTCAGGGATGGCTACACCTTC. This encodes CASSLRDGYTF.

The chain uses TRBV7-9 and TRBJ2-7, with 8 positions matching TRBD1. This CDR3 has 15 residues. Germline CDR1 reads SEHNR; CDR2 reads FQNEAQ (reference sequence). V gave up 5 bases and J gave up 6 bases; unmatched junction bases: 12. CDR3 in DNA: TGTGCCAGCAGCCGCACGCGACAGGGGTTGAGCGAGCAGTACTTC. The encoded protein is CASSRTRQGLSEQYF.

The V call is TRBV4-1, the J call TRBJ1-3; 9 bases are shared with TRBD1. Germline CDR1 is MGHRA and CDR2 is YSYEKL. With 2 bases clipped from V and 4 bases from J, the junction kept 3 bases outside the gene matches. The CDR3 extends over 15 amino acids. The CDR3 nucleotides read TGCGCCAGCAGCCAACTTACAGGGGGCGGAAACACCATATATTTT. This encodes CASSQLTGGGNTIYF.

V gene TRBV5-1 combines with J gene TRBJ1-4, with D perhaps TRBD1 (6 bases). This CDR3 has 16 residues. The V end was cut by 2 bases, the J end by 5 bases, with 16 bases between. Germline V lookup: CDR1 SGHRS, CDR2 YFSETQ. In nucleotides, the CDR3 is TGCGCCAGCAGCTTCTACTCCGGCACAGGGAATGAAAAACTGTTTTTT. Protein product: CASSFYSGTGNEKLFF.

This chain connects TRBV27 to TRBJ2-7, with 8 bases lining up with TRBD1. This CDR3 comprises 15 residues. V lost 2 bases and J lost 3; bases outside the gene matches: 6. Germline loops: CDR1 MNHEY, CDR2 SMNVEV (reference sequence). CDR3 in amino acids: CASSLGFGTGYEQYF. The CDR3 DNA follows: TGTGCCAGCAGTTTAGGGTTTGGGACAGGCTACGAGCAGTACTTC.

The V gene is TRBV5-1, the J gene TRBJ2-3, with D tentatively TRBD2 (6 bases). V was trimmed by 4 bases and J by 8 bases, leaving 20 bases between them. Germline loops: CDR1 SGHRS, CDR2 YFSETQ. CDR3 length: 15 residues. As DNA, the CDR3 is TGCGCCAGCAGCCCCTTGGCGGGAAGGGGAGGTACGCAGTATTTT. Translating it yields CASSPLAGRGGTQYF.